This TCR beta chain was captured by sequencing in a study of blood T cells in healthy people across ages. Study-level results: Possibly confounding the expanded clonotype changes was the fact that donor CMV status was unknown. Diversity figures based on one million T cells were deemed too low.

The CDR3 spans 15 residues. V was shortened by 1 base and J by 3 bases, with 12 bases between the two germline ends. From germline, CDR1 is SGHTA and CDR2 FQGNSA. Sample-barcoded 5' priming and a J-beta primer mix drove a second PCR of roughly 7 to 11 cycles. The template-switch adaptor was a 5' adaptor with 12 random nucleotides. It tagged each cDNA molecule. TCRdb independently ran MiXCR on the 5' RACE reads; one entry per CDR3 protein. The sample holds approximately 360,000 distinct CDR3 sequences; approximately 47% are singletons and the top ten take about 54%. With regard to this clonotype: As yet, its antigen is unknown.

Sequenced input: blood. V usage is TRBV7-2 and J usage is TRBJ1-2; D unclear. This clonotype originated in a man in his 60s in good health. CDR3 loop: CASSLEQASYYGYTF. CDR3 coding DNA: TGTGCCAGCAGCTTAGAGCAGGCCAGTTACTATGGCTACACCTTC.